This TCR beta chain was profiled in a study of blood T cells in healthy people across ages. As concerns this clonotype: Its antigen is not known.

Study conclusions and caveats: CMV status of donors was not determined, possibly confounding expanded clonotype changes.

A second 7 to 11 cycle PCR used barcoded and J-beta primers. Each cDNA was tagged by a template-switch adaptor containing 12 random nucleotides. TCRdb recomputed calls from the 5' RACE reads with MiXCR, one row per CDR3 protein. Here the sample spans 600,000 or so distinct CDR3 sequences, less than 35% being singletons. Sequencing was carried out using blood. The receptor was derived from a woman older than 75 in good health.

The DNA of the CDR3 is TGTGCCAGCAGCCCCGTTGTCGGCGATACGCAGTATTTT. Its protein product is CASSPVVGDTQYF. V gene TRBV7-2 combines with J gene TRBJ2-3; D call uncertain. The CDR3 runs to 13 residues. Germline V gene data show CDR1 as SGHTA and CDR2 as FQGNSA. V was trimmed by 5 bases and J by 6 bases, leaving 12 bases between them. The full variable domain, rest sourced from reference TRBV7-2 and TRBJ2-3, is GAGVSQSPSNKVTEKGKDVELRCDPISGHTALYWYRQSLGQGLEFLIYFQGNSAPDKSGLPSDRFSAERTGGSVSTLTIQRTQQEDSAVYLCASSPVVGDTQYFGPGTRLTVL.